Listed below are T cell receptor beta chains from one sample, sequenced in a study of shared clonotypes between healthy human individuals. Sequenced by immunoSEQ multiplex PCR; TCRdb stores in-frame clones only, minus some. The sample carries more than 900,000 clones, 75% to 80% recorded once. Sequencing input: memory CD4+ T cells from PBMCs. The receptors derive from a man between 18 and 35 years old in good health. Some clones in this sample may be carry-over from other donors' samples. Both conserved end residues are trimmed from each CDR3. A row's size may be missing; if present it is once, few, many or a size class.

v_call: TRBV7-9; clone_size: -; cdr3_length: 14; j_call: TRBJ1-5; cdr3_aa: ASSSGEGGSNQPQH
v_call: TRBV5-1; clone_size: -; cdr3_length: 12; j_call: TRBJ2-3; cdr3_aa: ASSLGLGTDTQY
v_call: TRBV29-1; clone_size: many; cdr3_length: 10; j_call: TRBJ1-1; cdr3_aa: SVTLQATEAF
v_call: TRBV7-2; clone_size: -; cdr3_length: 13; j_call: TRBJ2-7; cdr3_aa: ASSLAGHQAYEQY
v_call: TRBV30; clone_size: -; cdr3_length: 12; j_call: TRBJ1-2; cdr3_aa: AWTPSETGCGYT
v_call: TRBV7-2; clone_size: -; cdr3_length: 12; j_call: TRBJ1-2; cdr3_aa: ASTQGVANYGYT
v_call: TRBV7-2; clone_size: -; cdr3_length: 10; j_call: TRBJ2-1; cdr3_aa: ASSLGINEQF
v_call: TRBV9; clone_size: -; cdr3_length: 18; j_call: TRBJ2-3; cdr3_aa: ASSAQPGTSGRADTDTQY
v_call: TRBV2; clone_size: few; cdr3_length: 10; j_call: TRBJ1-1; cdr3_aa: ASSGQGSEAF
v_call: TRBV18; clone_size: -; cdr3_length: 17; j_call: TRBJ2-7; cdr3_aa: ASSRDQVRWTGPSYEQY
v_call: TRBV6-4; clone_size: -; cdr3_length: 13; j_call: TRBJ2-7; cdr3_aa: ASSVQAGGSYEQY
v_call: TRBV27; clone_size: -; cdr3_length: 12; j_call: TRBJ2-2; cdr3_aa: ASSLSQGAGELF
v_call: TRBV7-8; clone_size: -; cdr3_length: 12; j_call: TRBJ2-3; cdr3_aa: ASSRQGRTDTQY
v_call: TRBV2; clone_size: few; cdr3_length: 13; j_call: TRBJ1-2; cdr3_aa: ASSEAGFNTAGYT
v_call: TRBV9; clone_size: few; cdr3_length: 13; j_call: TRBJ1-1; cdr3_aa: ASSVGVGANTEAF
v_call: TRBV2; clone_size: -; cdr3_length: 9; j_call: TRBJ2-7; cdr3_aa: ATSRSHEQY
v_call: TRBV5-1; clone_size: -; cdr3_length: 10; j_call: TRBJ2-3; cdr3_aa: ASSSYTDTQY
v_call: TRBV7-3; clone_size: -; cdr3_length: 12; j_call: TRBJ2-1; cdr3_aa: ASSLLPSPVEQF
v_call: TRBV19; clone_size: -; cdr3_length: 10; j_call: TRBJ1-2; cdr3_aa: ASSPTGWGYT
v_call: TRBV2; clone_size: -; cdr3_length: 12; j_call: TRBJ2-3; cdr3_aa: ASSIAGGTNTQY
v_call: TRBV5-1; clone_size: -; cdr3_length: 15; j_call: TRBJ2-2; cdr3_aa: ASSFTGTGVPTGELF
v_call: TRBV18; clone_size: -; cdr3_length: 11; j_call: TRBJ2-7; cdr3_aa: ASHSGGSYEQY
v_call: TRBV7-2; clone_size: once; cdr3_length: 11; j_call: TRBJ2-7; cdr3_aa: ASSLSRQLEQY
v_call: TRBV28; clone_size: -; cdr3_length: 13; j_call: TRBJ2-3; cdr3_aa: ASSLVGQGGDTQY
v_call: TRBV27; clone_size: -; cdr3_length: 16; j_call: TRBJ2-7; cdr3_aa: ASSLGSFGNRGLREQY
v_call: TRBV6-6; clone_size: -; cdr3_length: 13; j_call: TRBJ2-7; cdr3_aa: ATVRGQSQSYEQY
v_call: TRBV4-2; clone_size: -; cdr3_length: 16; j_call: TRBJ2-2; cdr3_aa: ASSQEGLAASNTGELF
v_call: TRBV11-1; clone_size: few; cdr3_length: 10; j_call: TRBJ1-2; cdr3_aa: ASSLEQDGYT
v_call: TRBV29-1; clone_size: -; cdr3_length: 14; j_call: TRBJ2-1; cdr3_aa: SVASSGQGVYNEQF
v_call: TRBV18; clone_size: -; cdr3_length: 15; j_call: TRBJ1-1; cdr3_aa: ASSPSPGTGGGTEAF
v_call: TRBV7-2; clone_size: -; cdr3_length: 16; j_call: TRBJ2-3; cdr3_aa: ASSLGPVGAGGTDTQY
v_call: TRBV7-8; clone_size: -; cdr3_length: 11; j_call: TRBJ1-1; cdr3_aa: ASSFGGPPEAF
v_call: TRBV16; clone_size: -; cdr3_length: 14; j_call: TRBJ2-1; cdr3_aa: ASSQSQGKTYNEQF
v_call: TRBV7-2; clone_size: -; cdr3_length: 10; j_call: TRBJ2-3; cdr3_aa: ASSLNVDTQY
v_call: TRBV5-4; clone_size: -; cdr3_length: 12; j_call: TRBJ2-6; cdr3_aa: ASSLVMGANVLT
v_call: TRBV5-1; clone_size: -; cdr3_length: 11; j_call: TRBJ1-1; cdr3_aa: ASSLFSGTEAF
v_call: TRBV2; clone_size: -; cdr3_length: 12; j_call: TRBJ2-4; cdr3_aa: ASSEYPGRDIQY
v_call: TRBV5-1; clone_size: -; cdr3_length: 11; j_call: TRBJ2-5; cdr3_aa: ASSLAVQETQY
v_call: TRBV7-9; clone_size: -; cdr3_length: 15; j_call: TRBJ2-3; cdr3_aa: ASSLSRTGVRTDTQY
v_call: TRBV28; clone_size: few; cdr3_length: 12; j_call: TRBJ2-4; cdr3_aa: ASSSSRDGNIQY